This record covers a single TCR beta chain. Antigen specificity is unknown. With the Oncomine TCR Beta short-read assay, DNA from cultured CD4+ T cells was sequenced. MiXCR was run by TCRdb on the PCR reads, yielding one entry per CDR3 protein. The data show over 10,000 distinct CDR3 sequences, roughly 50% seen once. Treatment specified: approximately 11-day PBMC culture with coronavirus spike peptide pools or control peptides (ViraFEST assay). This sample is drawn from a study of vaccination and CD4 T cells after COVID-19. The CDR3 length is 15 residues. Germline V gives CDR1 SGHAT, CDR2 FQNNGV. Trimming pared 8 bases from V and 5 bases from J, leaving 18 bases between.

Source: cultured CD4+ T cells from blood, taken after SARS-CoV-2 vaccination. This rearrangement joins TRBV11-2 to TRBJ2-2, with D perhaps TRBD2 (6 bases). This receptor was taken from a human donor with COVID-19. CDR3 nucleotides: TGTGCCAGCGGGGTCAGGGACTTGGGTACCGGGGAGCTGTTTTTT. Protein: CASGVRDLGTGELFF.